These 12 T cell receptor beta chains were all obtained from the same sample, sequenced in a study of blood T cells in healthy people across ages. The second PCR ran roughly 7 to 12 cycles with a sample-barcoded 5' primer and J-beta primers. TCRdb ran MiXCR on the 5' RACE reads and lists one entry per CDR3 protein. The table has 600,000 or so distinct CDR3 sequences, over 20% seen once. The specimen sequenced was blood. All receptors derive from a man in his sixties or seventies in good health.

The chain employs TRBV19 and TRBJ2-1; a possible D gene is TRBD2 (6 bases). Trimming removed 3 bases at V and 5 bases at J, with 8 bases between. CDR1 is LNHDA and CDR2 is SQIVND in the germline V gene (reference sequence). This CDR3 spans 13 amino acids. The CDR3 protein is CASSIGRNNEQFF. DNA for the CDR3: TGTGCCAGTAGTATTGGGAGGAACAATGAGCAGTTCTTC.

The chain links TRBV3-1 to TRBJ1-2; TRBD1 matches at 7 bases. Germline trimming cut 0 bases from V and 6 bases from J; bases unmatched to any gene: 4. The CDR3 extends over 14 amino acids. Germline CDR1 and CDR2: LGHDT and YNNKEL (reference sequence). DNA of the CDR3: TGTGCCAGCAGCCAAGAACAGGGGTGGAATGGCTACACCTTC. This sequence encodes CASSQEQGWNGYTF.

The chain employs TRBV10-3 and TRBJ1-1, with no clear D. The CDR3 length is 11 residues. V lost 5 bases and J 2 bases, leaving 3 bases between the germline ends. In germline, CDR1 is ENHRY, CDR2 SYGVKD. CDR3 sequence reads: CAISSNTEAFF. Here the CDR3 DNA reads TGTGCCATCAGTTCCAACACTGAAGCTTTCTTT.

This clonotype was detected a few times. The chain recombines TRBV5-1 with TRBJ1-2; D remains unclear. V was clipped by 4 bases and J by 5 bases, with 9 bases between them. The CDR3 length is 12 residues. CDR1 is SGHRS, CDR2 YFSETQ, per germline. The CDR3, as DNA: TGCGCCAGCAGCCCCCCCGATTATGGCTACACCTTC. This sequence encodes CASSPPDYGYTF.

This clonotype was recorded a few times. The rearrangement links TRBV5-1 to TRBJ2-4; TRBD1 matches at 9 bases. The CDR3 has 16 residues. Germline CDR1 reads SGHRS; CDR2 reads YFSETQ. Trimming took 3 bases from V and 0 from J; bases not matched to a gene: 4. For the CDR3, the DNA is TGCGCCAGCAGCTCAGGGACAGGGTTAGCCAAAAACATTCAGTACTTC. Translation: CASSSGTGLAKNIQYF.

V and J are TRBV5-5 and TRBJ1-6; TRBD1 matches 7 bases. Trimming took 4 bases from V and 9 from J; bases not matched to a gene: 7. The CDR3 runs 14 residues. The germline V gene encodes CDR1 SGHKS and CDR2 YYEKEE (reference sequence). CDR3: CASSVDRAGSPLHF. DNA for the CDR3: TGTGCCAGCAGCGTTGACAGGGCAGGTTCACCCCTCCACTTT.

This clonotype has more than one count but fewer than ten. The J gene is TRBJ2-3, the V gene TRBV11-3; 15 nucleotides align to TRBD2. Germline V gene sequence: CDR1 SGHNT, CDR2 YENEEA. This CDR3 comprises 19 residues. V was clipped by 4 bases and J by 1 base; unmatched bases: 9. CDR3 amino acids: CASSSGLAGGPGRTDTQYF. The DNA for the CDR3 is TGTGCCAGCAGCTCCGGACTAGCGGGAGGGCCTGGGCGCACAGATACGCAGTATTTT.

V is TRBV12-3 or TRBV12-4 and J is TRBJ2-5; the match to TRBD1 covers 9 bases. The ends lost 7 bases at V and 6 bases at J; junction bases unmatched: 6. The CDR3 totals 13 residues. The CDR3 DNA follows: TGTGCCAGCAAGGTGGACAGGGGCCAGACCCAGTACTTC. It yields the protein CASKVDRGQTQYF.

The chain employs TRBV5-4 and TRBJ2-1; 10 bases are a match to TRBD2. Losses at the gene ends were 3 bases for V and 5 bases for J; bases not matched to a gene: 5. Germline V gene lookup returns CDR1 SGHNT and CDR2 YYREEE (reference sequence). The CDR3 has 15 amino acids. DNA of the CDR3: TGTGCCAGCAGCTCGGGACTAGCGAACCACAATGAGCAGTTCTTC. It encodes CASSSGLANHNEQFF.

Turning to this clonotype: Mismatch with germline at one junction end may stem from a read error. The gene calls are TRBV7-8 and TRBJ2-6; D may be TRBD1 (8 bases). The CDR3 sequence is 20 residues long. Germline V gene data show CDR1 as SGHVS and CDR2 as FQNEAQ. This CDR3 is CASSQKAGQGGLTGANLLTF. Here the CDR3 DNA reads TGTGCCAGCAGCCAGAAGGCCGGACAGGGAGGGCTGACTGGGGCCAACCTCCTGACTTTC.

This clonotype was observed a handful of times. The V call is TRBV4-1, the J call TRBJ2-1; 11 nucleotides line up with TRBD2. The CDR3 has 15 amino acids. Germline lookup yields CDR1 MGHRA and CDR2 YSYEKL. The trim removed 5 bases at V and 3 bases at J, leaving 3 bases unmatched. CDR3 nucleotides: TGCGCCAGCAGCACTAGCGGGAGTCTCTACAATGAGCAGTTCTTC. Its translation is CASSTSGSLYNEQFF.

This clonotype has more than one count but fewer than ten. The chain joins TRBV27 to TRBJ2-3, with unresolved D. The CDR3 is 16 residues long. Germline CDR1 is MNHEY and CDR2 is SMNVEV (reference sequence). The V end was cut by 2 bases, the J end by 1 base, with 13 bases between. The CDR3 DNA sequence: TGTGCCAGCAGTTTAGTGGGAAAAGAGGGCACAGATACGCAGTATTTT. This encodes CASSLVGKEGTDTQYF.